This T cell receptor beta chain comes out of a study of T cell responses to AZD1222 COVID-19 vaccine. Study results and limitations: Regions left unmutated in variants are reportedly the target of nearly half of spike-specific TCRs. Donor demographics were predominantly white British with a female majority; clonal diversity may be underestimated. Vaccine-associated CD4 TCRs ranged over spike, dominating at 160-218 and 743-854.

As to this clone: Its antigen is not identified.

Sequencing used immunoSEQ multiplex PCR; TCRdb keeps in-frame clones, though not all of them. The data show about 140,000 clones, about 80% seen once. J gave up 4 bases and V 5 bases, and 4 bases lay outside the gene matches. The CDR3 has 13 residues. CDR1 is LGHNT and CDR2 is FRNRAP in the germline V gene. The material sequenced was peripheral blood, taken on day 0 of AZD1222 vaccination. The gene calls are TRBV12-5 and TRBJ1-1; 7 nucleotides align to TRBD1. The origin of this receptor is an adult in good health. Written as DNA, the CDR3 is TGTGCTAGTGGTCCGGGACAGCCCACTGAAGCTTTCTTT. This translates into CASGPGQPTEAFF.